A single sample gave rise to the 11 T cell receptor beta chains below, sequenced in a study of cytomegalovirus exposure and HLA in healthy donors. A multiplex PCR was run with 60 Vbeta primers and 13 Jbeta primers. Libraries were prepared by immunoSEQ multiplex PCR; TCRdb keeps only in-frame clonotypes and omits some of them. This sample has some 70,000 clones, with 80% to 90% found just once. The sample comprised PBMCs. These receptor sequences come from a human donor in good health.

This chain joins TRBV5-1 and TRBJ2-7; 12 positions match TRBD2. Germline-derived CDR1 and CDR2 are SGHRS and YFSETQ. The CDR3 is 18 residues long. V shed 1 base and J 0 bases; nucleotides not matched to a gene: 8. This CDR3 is CASSLPGLAGSSSYEQYF. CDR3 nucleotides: TGCGCCAGCAGCTTGCCTGGACTAGCGGGATCAAGCTCCTACGAGCAGTACTTC.

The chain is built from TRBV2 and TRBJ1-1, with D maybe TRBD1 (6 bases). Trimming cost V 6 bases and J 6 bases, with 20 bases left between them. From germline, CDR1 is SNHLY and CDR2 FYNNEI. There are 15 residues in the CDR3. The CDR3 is CASSQRGRGGSEAFF. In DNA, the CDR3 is TGTGCCAGCAGCCAGCGGGGGAGGGGGGGGTCTGAAGCTTTCTTT.

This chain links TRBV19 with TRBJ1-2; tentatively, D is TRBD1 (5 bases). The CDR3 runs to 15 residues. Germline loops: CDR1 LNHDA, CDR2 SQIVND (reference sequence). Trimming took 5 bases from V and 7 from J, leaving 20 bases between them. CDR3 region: CASSPDFRRASGYTF. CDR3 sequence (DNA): TGTGCCAGTAGTCCAGATTTTCGCAGGGCTAGTGGCTACACCTTC.

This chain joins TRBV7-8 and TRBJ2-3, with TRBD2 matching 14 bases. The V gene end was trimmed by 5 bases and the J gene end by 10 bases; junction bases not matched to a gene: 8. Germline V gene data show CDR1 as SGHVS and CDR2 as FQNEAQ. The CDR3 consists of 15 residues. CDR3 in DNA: TGTGCCAGCAGCACAAGGACTAGCGGGGGGTTGCCGCAGTATTTT. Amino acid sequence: CASSTRTSGGLPQYF.

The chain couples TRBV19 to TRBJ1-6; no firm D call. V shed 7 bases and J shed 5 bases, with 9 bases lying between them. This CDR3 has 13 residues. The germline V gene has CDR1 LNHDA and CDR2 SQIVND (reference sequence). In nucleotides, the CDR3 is TGTGCCAGTACCGAGGTCCATAATTCACCCCTCCACTTT. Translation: CASTEVHNSPLHF.

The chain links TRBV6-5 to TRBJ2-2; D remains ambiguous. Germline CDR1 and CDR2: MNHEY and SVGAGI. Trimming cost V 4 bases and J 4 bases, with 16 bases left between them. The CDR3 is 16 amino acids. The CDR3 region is CASSSAFPRSTGELFF. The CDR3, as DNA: TGTGCCAGCAGTTCCGCTTTTCCACGCAGCACCGGGGAGCTGTTTTTT.

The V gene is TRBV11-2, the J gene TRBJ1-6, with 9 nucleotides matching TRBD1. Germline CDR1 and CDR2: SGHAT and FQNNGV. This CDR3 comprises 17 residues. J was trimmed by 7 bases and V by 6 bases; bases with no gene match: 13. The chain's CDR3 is CASSFPQGASQNSPLHF. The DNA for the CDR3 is TGTGCCAGCAGTTTTCCACAGGGGGCGAGTCAGAATTCACCCCTCCACTTT.

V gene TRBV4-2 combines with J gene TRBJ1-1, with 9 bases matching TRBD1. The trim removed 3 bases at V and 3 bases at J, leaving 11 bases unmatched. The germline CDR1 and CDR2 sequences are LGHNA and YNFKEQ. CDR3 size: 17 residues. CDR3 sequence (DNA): TGTGCCAGCAGCCAGGGGGACCCGACAGGGGGATACACTGAAGCTTTCTTT. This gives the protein CASSQGDPTGGYTEAFF.

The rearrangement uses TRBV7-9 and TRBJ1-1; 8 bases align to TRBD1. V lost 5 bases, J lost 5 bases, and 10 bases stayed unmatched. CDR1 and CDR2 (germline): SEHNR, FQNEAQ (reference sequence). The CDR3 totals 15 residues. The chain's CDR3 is CASSDPNRGRTEAFF. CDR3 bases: TGTGCCAGCAGCGATCCAAACAGGGGGAGGACTGAAGCTTTCTTT.

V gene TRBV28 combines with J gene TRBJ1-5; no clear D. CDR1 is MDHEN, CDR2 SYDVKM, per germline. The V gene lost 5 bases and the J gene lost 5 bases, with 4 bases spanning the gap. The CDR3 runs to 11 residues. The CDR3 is CASSLDQPQHF. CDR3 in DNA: TGTGCCAGCAGTCTTGATCAGCCCCAGCATTTT.

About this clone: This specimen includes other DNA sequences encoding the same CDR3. DNA for the CDR3: TGTGCCAGCAGTAACCCCCTGGGGGGTGAAAATGAAGCTTTCTTT. Translated, it gives CASSNPLGGENEAFF. This chain links TRBV6-5 with TRBJ1-1, with a tentative D call TRBD1 (5 bases). V lost 5 bases and J 7 bases, leaving 20 bases between the germline ends. In germline, CDR1 is MNHEY, CDR2 SVGAGI. The CDR3 spans 15 residues.